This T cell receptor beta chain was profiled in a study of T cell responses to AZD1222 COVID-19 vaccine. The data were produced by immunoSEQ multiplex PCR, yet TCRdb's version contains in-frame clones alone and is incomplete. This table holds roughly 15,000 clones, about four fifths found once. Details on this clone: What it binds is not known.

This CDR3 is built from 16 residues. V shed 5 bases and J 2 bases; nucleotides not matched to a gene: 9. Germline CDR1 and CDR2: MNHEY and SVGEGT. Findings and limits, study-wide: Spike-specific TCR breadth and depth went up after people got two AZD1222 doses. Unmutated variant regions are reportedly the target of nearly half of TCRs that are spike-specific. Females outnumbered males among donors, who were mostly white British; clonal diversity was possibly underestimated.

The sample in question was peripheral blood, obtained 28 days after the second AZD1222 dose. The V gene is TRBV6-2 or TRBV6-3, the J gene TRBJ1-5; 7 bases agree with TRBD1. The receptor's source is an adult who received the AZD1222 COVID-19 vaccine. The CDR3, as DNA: TGTGCCAGCAGTCAACAGGGGCGAGGTGGCAATCAGCCCCAGCATTTT. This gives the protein CASSQQGRGGNQPQHF.